This T cell receptor (beta chain) was sequenced for a study of cytomegalovirus exposure and HLA in healthy donors. Study-wide results and limits: A prior analysis recorded that most TCR beta V segments were productive about 90% or about 30% of the time.

Concerning this clone itself: Its antigen is as yet unknown.

The PCR used 60 Vbeta and 13 Jbeta primers. Repertoires were generated with immunoSEQ multiplex PCR, while TCRdb's copy carries only in-frame clones and drops some. The sample records about 88,000 clones, about nine tenths being singletons. The sequenced sample was PBMCs. The sequence was obtained from a man between 18 and 35 years old in good health and CMV-seronegative.

The CDR3 DNA reads TGTGCCAGCAGTTTGGGGACAGTTACCAATGGCTACACCTTC. It encodes CASSLGTVTNGYTF. This chain links TRBV28 with TRBJ1-2; 7 bases fit TRBD1. The CDR3 loop spans 14 amino acids. CDR1 and CDR2 (germline): MDHEN, SYDVKM. V lost 3 bases and J lost 6; bases outside the gene matches: 7.